This T cell receptor beta chain came from a study of cytomegalovirus exposure and HLA in healthy donors. Study conclusions and caveats: Later on, an analysis showed TCR association rates differing by HLA locus, with DRB1 the most and HLA-C the fewest.

This clone appeared a few times. Its antigen is not known. The V segment lost 6 bases and the J segment 9 bases; nucleotides outside the gene matches: 14. There are 16 residues in the CDR3. Germline CDR1 is ENHRY and CDR2 is SYGVKD. The PCR had 60 Vbeta and 13 Jbeta primers. Method: immunoSEQ multiplex PCR; TCRdb's copy keeps in-frame clones and lacks some. The data show 150,000 to 200,000 clones, with around 80% seen just once and over 4.5% held by the top ten. The clonotype comes from a male donor in good health and CMV-seronegative. The chain carries TRBV10-3 and TRBJ2-1, with TRBD2 identical over 10 bases. Sequenced material: PBMCs. The CDR3 reads CAISSPGTSERGEQFF. The CDR3 region has the DNA TGTGCCATCAGCTCCCCCGGGACTAGCGAAAGAGGTGAGCAGTTCTTC.